The entry below gives a single TCR beta chain sequence along with its context. Antigen: not known. The CDR3 has 13 amino acids. V was pared by 1 base and J by 3 bases, with 7 bases between. CDR1 and CDR2 (germline): SGHRS, YFSETQ. It was with 60 Vbeta and 13 Jbeta primers that the PCR ran. Per the original data handling: Later, roughly 86 million unique TCR beta chains were counted in an analysis, and 10 million to 12 million of them were shared. Assay: immunoSEQ multiplex PCR; the TCRdb copy retains only in-frame clones and omits some. Clone size and the V and J calls come from that table; the DNA yielded D and trimming. The sample totals approximately 210,000 clones. The entry originates in a study of cytomegalovirus exposure and HLA in healthy donors. The study, taken as a whole, reports: Listed as cytomegalovirus-associated were 150 or so TCR beta chains.

J is TRBJ1-2 and V is TRBV5-1, with D unresolved. This TCR was recovered from a woman younger than 45 in good health and CMV-seropositive. Sequencing was carried out using PBMCs. The CDR3 DNA sequence: TGCGCCAGCAGCTTGAAGGGAGACTATGGCTACACCTTC. It specifies CASSLKGDYGYTF.